These 18 T cell receptor beta chains were sequenced from one sample in a study of cytomegalovirus exposure and HLA in healthy donors. The PCR contained 60 Vbeta and 13 Jbeta primers. Generated by immunoSEQ multiplex PCR, the TCRdb table keeps only in-frame clones and is missing some. The sample lists approximately 140,000 clones; roughly three quarters were seen once. Source material: PBMCs. These receptors were collected from a human donor in good health.

V gene TRBV10-1 combines with J gene TRBJ2-7; tentative D call: TRBD1 (6 bases). Trimming cost V 6 bases and J 4 bases, with 13 bases left between them. CDR1 is WNHNN and CDR2 is SYGVQD in the germline V gene (reference sequence). CDR3 length: 13 amino acids. DNA of the CDR3: TGCGCCAGCAGCCCCGGACAGCCTTACGAGCAGTACTTC. Translated, it gives CASSPGQPYEQYF.

The chain is built from TRBV28 and TRBJ1-1, with TRBD1 matching over 8 bases. V trimming: 6 bases; J trimming: 5 bases; junction bases outside the gene matches: 8. In germline, CDR1 is MDHEN, CDR2 SYDVKM. There are 14 residues in the CDR3. DNA for the CDR3: TGTGCCAGCAGGATGGACAGGGAGGTAACTGAAGCTTTCTTT. As protein: CASRMDREVTEAFF.

This clone has only a few counts. V is TRBV4-2 and J is TRBJ1-1; D gene uncertain. The CDR3 is 12 amino acids. V dropped 0 bases and J dropped 7 bases, with 6 bases sitting between them. Germline V gene sequence: CDR1 LGHNA, CDR2 YNFKEQ. CDR3 sequence reads: CASSQDVREAFF. CDR3 bases: TGTGCCAGCAGCCAAGATGTCCGTGAAGCTTTCTTT.

The rearrangement links TRBV5-1 to TRBJ2-3; 9 positions match TRBD2. The V segment lost 5 bases and the J segment 0 bases; nucleotides outside the gene matches: 13. The length of the CDR3 is 18 residues. CDR1 is SGHRS and CDR2 is YFSETQ in the germline V gene. CDR3 sequence: CASSHDLGLAVSTDTQYF. The CDR3 coding sequence is TGCGCCAGCAGTCACGACCTGGGACTAGCAGTGAGCACAGATACGCAGTATTTT.

The chain has TRBV7-9 and TRBJ2-7, with D unresolved. CDR3 length: 13 amino acids. The germline gives CDR1 SEHNR, CDR2 FQNEAQ (reference sequence). V was cut by 2 bases and J by 0 bases, with 5 bases left in between. The CDR3 spells CASSLPSSYEQYF. The CDR3, as DNA: TGTGCCAGCAGCTTACCTAGCTCCTACGAGCAGTACTTC. Combining the CDR3 with reference TRBV7-9 and TRBJ2-7 gives the whole variable domain DTGVSQNPRHKITKRGQNVTFRCDPISEHNRLYWYRQTLGQGPEFLTYFQNEAQLEKSRLLSDRFSAERPKGSFSTLEIQRTEQGDSAMYLCASSLPSSYEQYFGPGTRLTVT.

V usage is TRBV6-1 and J usage is TRBJ1-5; no clear D. Germline assignment: CDR1 MNHNS and CDR2 SASEGT. This CDR3 contains 13 residues. Trimming took off 5 bases at V and 7 bases at J, with 12 bases between the two ends. CDR3 residues: CASSLSFSQPQHF. The CDR3 region has the DNA TGTGCCAGCAGTCTGTCGTTCTCCCAGCCCCAGCATTTT.

The chain links TRBV10-3 to TRBJ2-1; 11 nucleotides match TRBD1. The CDR3 is made up of 16 amino acids. Germline V gives CDR1 ENHRY, CDR2 SYGVKD. Germline trimming cut 3 bases from V and 7 bases from J; bases unmatched to any gene: 8. The CDR3 DNA reads TGTGCCATCAGTGAACCAACCGGGACAGGGGGAAATGAGCAGTTCTTC. Translated: CAISEPTGTGGNEQFF.

The sample holds a few counts of this clone. The chain employs TRBV13 and TRBJ2-1; 11 bases fit TRBD2. V was pared by 0 bases and J by 9 bases, with 4 bases of the junction left unmatched. The CDR3 spans 15 residues. Germline assignment: CDR1 PRHDT and CDR2 FYEKMQ (reference sequence). The CDR3 sequence is CASSLGLAGVSEQFF. CDR3 coding DNA: TGTGCCAGCAGCTTAGGACTAGCGGGAGTGAGTGAGCAGTTCTTC.

The chain links TRBV28 to TRBJ2-7; TRBD1 matches 7 bases. Germline CDR1 is MDHEN and CDR2 is SYDVKM. The CDR3 contains 12 residues. Unmatched junction bases numbered 7, after V lost 10 bases and J lost 4 bases. DNA for the CDR3: TGTGCCACCCGGACAGGAATTTACGAGCAGTACTTC. This translates into CATRTGIYEQYF.

This chain joins TRBV5-1 and TRBJ2-7; the match to TRBD2 covers 9 bases. Germline CDR1 is SGHRS and CDR2 is YFSETQ. V trimming: 2 bases; J trimming: 0 bases; junction bases outside the gene matches: 6. The length of the CDR3 is 16 residues. The CDR3 region is CASSFWTSVTSYEQYF. The CDR3 coding sequence is TGCGCCAGCAGCTTCTGGACTAGCGTGACCTCCTACGAGCAGTACTTC.

This chain joins TRBV5-1 and TRBJ2-5; a weak D match, TRBD2 (5 bases). The germline V and J ends were trimmed by 1 base and 3 bases, with 16 bases remaining between them. CDR1 is SGHRS, CDR2 YFSETQ, per germline. CDR3 size: 16 residues. Here the CDR3 reads CASSLFAGFMEETQYF. The CDR3 DNA sequence: TGCGCCAGCAGCTTGTTTGCGGGTTTTATGGAAGAGACCCAGTACTTC. The whole variable domain, filled in from reference TRBV5-1 and TRBJ2-5, reads KAGVTQTPRYLIKTRGQQVTLSCSPISGHRSVSWYQQTPGQGLQFLFEYFSETQRNKGNFPGRFSGRQFSNSRSEMNVSTLELGDSALYLCASSLFAGFMEETQYFGPGTRLLVL.

The chain has TRBV7-6 and TRBJ2-3, with 8 bases matching TRBD1. Germline loops: CDR1 SGHVS, CDR2 FNYEAQ. The ends lost 1 base at V and 1 base at J; junction bases unmatched: 4. This CDR3 region has 16 residues. CDR3 bases: TGTGCCAGCAGCTTAGGGGCAGGGGGCGGCACAGATACGCAGTATTTT. Translating gives CASSLGAGGGTDTQYF. Drawing the rest from reference TRBV7-6 and TRBJ2-3, the complete variable domain is GAGVSQSPRYKVTKRGQDVALRCDPISGHVSLYWYRQALGQGPEFLTYFNYEAQQDKSGLPNDRFSAERPEGSISTLTIQRTEQRDSAMYRCASSLGAGGGTDTQYFGPGTRLTVL.

CDR3 nucleotides: TGTGCCAGCAGTGGTATTTTATTCGGGGAGACCCAGTACTTC. This encodes CASSGILFGETQYF. This chain uses TRBV6-1 with TRBJ2-5; no reliable D call. The V end was cut by 4 bases, the J end by 5 bases, with 14 bases between. CDR1 and CDR2 (germline): MNHNS, SASEGT. The CDR3 length is 14 residues.

The chain recombines TRBV19 with TRBJ1-5; D remains ambiguous. V shed 1 base and J shed 3 bases, with 10 bases lying between them. Germline V gene data show CDR1 as LNHDA and CDR2 as SQIVND (reference sequence). The CDR3 length is 15 residues. The CDR3 sequence is CASSIGATPNQPQHF. For the CDR3, the DNA is TGTGCCAGTAGTATAGGGGCTACTCCCAATCAGCCCCAGCATTTT.

V is TRBV10-3 and J is TRBJ2-7; 11 positions match TRBD1. Germline loops: CDR1 ENHRY, CDR2 SYGVKD. The CDR3 has 16 residues. The J segment lost 2 bases and the V segment lost 3 bases, leaving 6 bases of the junction unmatched. The CDR3 spells CAISDAGTGGPYEQYF. Written as DNA, the CDR3 is TGTGCCATCAGTGACGCTGGGACAGGGGGGCCCTACGAGCAGTACTTC.

The CDR3 region is CASSANQPQHF. The CDR3 DNA reads as TGTGCCAGCAGTGCGAATCAGCCCCAGCATTTT. The chain recombines TRBV6-1 with TRBJ1-5; D is unresolved. The CDR3 is 11 amino acids. V lost 4 bases and J lost 4, with 2 bases in between. Germline lookup yields CDR1 MNHNS and CDR2 SASEGT.

This chain uses TRBV6-6 with TRBJ2-1, with D possibly matching TRBD2 (6 bases). Trimming stripped 5 bases from V and 0 bases from J, with 14 bases between. CDR1 is MNHNY, CDR2 SVGAGI, per germline (reference sequence). The CDR3 has 16 amino acids. The CDR3 sequence is CASSPVADSSYNEQFF. CDR3 coding DNA: TGTGCCAGCAGTCCCGTAGCGGATAGCTCCTACAATGAGCAGTTCTTC.

The chain couples TRBV28 to TRBJ1-3; the match to TRBD1 covers 7 bases. CDR3 length: 15 residues. Germline loops: CDR1 MDHEN, CDR2 SYDVKM. The trim removed 6 bases at V and 2 bases at J, leaving 7 bases unmatched. CDR3 DNA: TGTGCCAGCAGCTCCTACGACAGGGCTGGAAACACCATATATTTT. Residues: CASSSYDRAGNTIYF.